This T cell receptor beta chain was sequenced in a study of blood T cell repertoires in COVID-19. About the research overall: Acute-phase and convalescent COVID-19 samples originated in the United States, Italy and Spain.

The ends were cut back, 7 bases at V and 7 bases at J, with 16 bases in the middle. This CDR3 contains 13 residues. CDR1 is MNHEY, CDR2 SVGAGI, per germline. The data were produced by immunoSEQ multiplex PCR, yet TCRdb's version contains in-frame clones alone and is incomplete. The table has 30,000 or so clones, 88% seen once. Material: peripheral blood. The source of this sequence is a man aged 60-69 years with COVID-19, enrolled during active disease. The genes are TRBV6-5 and TRBJ1-2; D is possibly TRBD1 (5 bases). The CDR3 loop reads CASTRGGTGGYTF. The CDR3 coding sequence is TGTGCCAGCACTCGGGGGGGGACGGGTGGCTACACCTTC.